These T cell receptor beta chains were read from a single sample in a study of T cell responses to AZD1222 COVID-19 vaccine. Here immunoSEQ multiplex PCR was the method, and the copy in TCRdb shows in-frame clones only, minus some. The table has fewer than 150,000 clones, 89% seen once. Material: peripheral blood, obtained on day 0 of AZD1222 vaccination. The source is an adult in good health. The CDR3 runs from the conserved cysteine through the conserved F or W. D genes are given only for firm matches. The listing skips clone size in some rows; elsewhere it reads once, few, many or a size class.

cdr3_aa: CATSDSAVSDTQYF; cdr3_nt: TGTGCCACCAGTGATTCGGCAGTATCAGATACGCAGTATTTT; v_call: TRBV24-1; d_call: -; j_call: TRBJ2-3; clone_size: -
cdr3_aa: CASSPPRGEDQNTEAFF; cdr3_nt: TGTGCCAGCTCACCACCTCGGGGTGAGGACCAGAACACTGAAGCTTTCTTT; v_call: TRBV18; d_call: -; j_call: TRBJ1-1; clone_size: -
cdr3_aa: CASSLVGLARDEQYF; cdr3_nt: TGCGCCAGCAGCTTGGTCGGGCTCGCGAGGGACGAGCAGTACTTC; v_call: TRBV5-1; d_call: -; j_call: TRBJ2-7; clone_size: -
cdr3_aa: CSVLFPPPNYGYTF; cdr3_nt: TGCAGCGTTCTCTTTCCTCCCCCTAACTATGGCTACACCTTC; v_call: TRBV29-1; d_call: -; j_call: TRBJ1-2; clone_size: -
cdr3_aa: CASSVSEPRGYGYTF; cdr3_nt: TGTGCCAGCAGTGTATCGGAACCGAGGGGCTATGGCTACACCTTC; v_call: TRBV2; d_call: -; j_call: TRBJ1-2; clone_size: -
cdr3_aa: CSVDRGLQETQYF; cdr3_nt: TGCAGCGTTGATAGGGGGCTCCAAGAGACCCAGTACTTC; v_call: TRBV29-1; d_call: TRBD1; j_call: TRBJ2-5; clone_size: -
cdr3_aa: CASRKAQGTNEKLFF; cdr3_nt: TGTGCCAGTAGGAAGGCGCAGGGAACTAATGAAAAACTGTTTTTT; v_call: TRBV19; d_call: -; j_call: TRBJ1-4; clone_size: -
cdr3_aa: CASSQTDSLEAFF; cdr3_nt: TGTGCCAGCAGCCAGACGGACAGCCTTGAAGCTTTCTTT; v_call: TRBV21-1; d_call: -; j_call: TRBJ1-1; clone_size: -
cdr3_aa: CASSLVGQGNGYTF; cdr3_nt: TGTGCCAGCAGCTTAGTTGGACAGGGGAATGGCTACACCTTC; v_call: TRBV7-9; d_call: TRBD1; j_call: TRBJ1-2; clone_size: once
cdr3_aa: CASSLPGRDEAFF; cdr3_nt: TGTGCCAGCAGCTTGCCAGGGAGAGATGAAGCTTTCTTT; v_call: TRBV5-6; d_call: -; j_call: TRBJ1-1; clone_size: -
cdr3_aa: CATSGGFSYEQYF; cdr3_nt: TGTGCCACCTCCGGGGGTTTCTCCTACGAGCAGTACTTC; v_call: TRBV15; d_call: -; j_call: TRBJ2-7; clone_size: once
cdr3_aa: CASSKTGSGGKLFF; cdr3_nt: TGTGCCAGCAGCAAGACAGGGTCCGGCGGAAAACTGTTTTTT; v_call: TRBV5-4; d_call: TRBD1; j_call: TRBJ1-4; clone_size: -
cdr3_aa: CATGGVYTEAFF; cdr3_nt: TGTGCCACCGGCGGGGTCTACACTGAAGCTTTCTTT; v_call: TRBV12-3/TRBV12-4; d_call: -; j_call: TRBJ1-1; clone_size: -
cdr3_aa: CASSSHSTDTQYF; cdr3_nt: TGTGCCAGCAGTTCCCACAGCACAGATACGCAGTATTTT; v_call: TRBV12-3/TRBV12-4; d_call: -; j_call: TRBJ2-3; clone_size: -
cdr3_aa: CASSQAGRTEAFF; cdr3_nt: TGCGCCAGCAGCCAAGCGGGGCGAACTGAAGCTTTCTTT; v_call: TRBV4-1; d_call: -; j_call: TRBJ1-1; clone_size: -
cdr3_aa: CASSLAPRRTGRNEQYF; cdr3_nt: TGTGCCAGCAGCTTGGCCCCTCGCAGGACAGGGAGGAACGAGCAGTACTTC; v_call: TRBV5-8; d_call: TRBD1; j_call: TRBJ2-7; clone_size: -
cdr3_aa: CASSSNFDRNDGYTF; cdr3_nt: TGCGCCAGCAGCTCGAACTTCGACAGGAATGATGGCTACACCTTC; v_call: TRBV5-1; d_call: -; j_call: TRBJ1-2; clone_size: -
cdr3_aa: CASSQNGNYGYTF; cdr3_nt: TGCGCCAGCAGCCAAAACGGAAACTATGGCTACACCTTC; v_call: TRBV4-1; d_call: -; j_call: TRBJ1-2; clone_size: -
cdr3_aa: CASSPQGNTIYF; cdr3_nt: TGTGCCAGCAGCCCTCAGGGAAACACCATATATTTT; v_call: TRBV7-9; d_call: -; j_call: TRBJ1-3; clone_size: once
cdr3_aa: CAGVVGSYLGTEAFF; cdr3_nt: TGTGCCGGGGTGGTAGGGTCGTATCTAGGCACTGAAGCTTTCTTT; v_call: TRBV30; d_call: -; j_call: TRBJ1-1; clone_size: -
cdr3_aa: CASSEQSMNTEAFF; cdr3_nt: TGCGCCAGCAGTGAACAGTCCATGAACACTGAAGCTTTCTTT; v_call: TRBV10-1; d_call: -; j_call: TRBJ1-1; clone_size: -
cdr3_aa: CASSSNPGVSGANVLTF; cdr3_nt: TGCGCCAGCAGCTCCAACCCAGGGGTCTCTGGGGCCAACGTCCTGACTTTC; v_call: TRBV5-1; d_call: -; j_call: TRBJ2-6; clone_size: -
cdr3_aa: CASSPPSRGWGEQYF; cdr3_nt: TGTGCCAGCTCACCACCGTCAAGGGGGTGGGGGGAGCAGTACTTC; v_call: TRBV18; d_call: -; j_call: TRBJ2-7; clone_size: once
cdr3_aa: CASSLGRDNSPLHF; cdr3_nt: TGTGCCAGCAGCTTGGGCAGGGACAATTCACCCCTCCACTTT; v_call: TRBV11-2; d_call: -; j_call: TRBJ1-6; clone_size: -
cdr3_aa: CASSEVLNRAGYTF; cdr3_nt: TGTGCCAGCAGTGAAGTACTCAACAGGGCCGGCTACACCTTC; v_call: TRBV6-1; d_call: -; j_call: TRBJ1-2; clone_size: -
cdr3_aa: CASGWGLGRTDTQYF; cdr3_nt: TGTGCTAGTGGCTGGGGGTTAGGCCGCACAGATACGCAGTATTTT; v_call: TRBV12-5; d_call: -; j_call: TRBJ2-3; clone_size: -
cdr3_aa: CASSYGQGNSPLHF; cdr3_nt: TGTGCCAGCAGTTACGGACAGGGGAATTCACCCCTCCACTTT; v_call: TRBV6-5; d_call: TRBD1; j_call: TRBJ1-6; clone_size: -
cdr3_aa: CASSVGGNVDYGYTF; cdr3_nt: TGTGCCAGCAGCGTAGGGGGGAATGTCGACTATGGCTACACCTTC; v_call: TRBV9; d_call: -; j_call: TRBJ1-2; clone_size: -
cdr3_aa: CASSPRQETQYF; cdr3_nt: TGTGCCAGCTCACCTCGGCAAGAGACCCAGTACTTC; v_call: TRBV18; d_call: -; j_call: TRBJ2-5; clone_size: -
cdr3_aa: CASSDRGPYSNQPQHF; cdr3_nt: TGTGCCAGTAGTGACAGGGGGCCTTATAGCAATCAGCCCCAGCATTTT; v_call: TRBV19; d_call: TRBD1; j_call: TRBJ1-5; clone_size: -
cdr3_aa: CASSERGNTEAFF; cdr3_nt: TGCGCCAGCAGTGAGAGGGGAAACACTGAAGCTTTCTTT; v_call: TRBV10-2; d_call: -; j_call: TRBJ1-1; clone_size: -
cdr3_aa: CASSTTTGNNSPLHF; cdr3_nt: TGCGCCAGCAGCACAACGACAGGGAATAATTCACCCCTCCACTTT; v_call: TRBV5-1; d_call: TRBD1; j_call: TRBJ1-6; clone_size: -
cdr3_aa: CASSLRGWGRETQYF; cdr3_nt: TGTGCCAGCAGTTTACGGGGATGGGGTCGAGAGACCCAGTACTTC; v_call: TRBV28; d_call: -; j_call: TRBJ2-5; clone_size: -
cdr3_aa: CASSRQGGAGELFF; cdr3_nt: TGTGCCAGCAGTCGGCAGGGTGGCGCCGGGGAGCTGTTTTTT; v_call: TRBV2; d_call: -; j_call: TRBJ2-2; clone_size: few
cdr3_aa: CASSKRGGLGETQYF; cdr3_nt: TGTGCCAGCAGCAAACGCGGGGGTTTGGGGGAGACCCAGTACTTC; v_call: TRBV21-1; d_call: -; j_call: TRBJ2-5; clone_size: -
cdr3_aa: CASRGRGYRAYTF; cdr3_nt: TGTGCCAGTCGAGGCAGGGGTTATAGGGCTTACACCTTC; v_call: TRBV19; d_call: -; j_call: TRBJ1-2; clone_size: -
cdr3_aa: CASSLFETGELFF; cdr3_nt: TGCGCCAGCAGCTTGTTTGAGACCGGGGAGCTGTTTTTT; v_call: TRBV5-1; d_call: -; j_call: TRBJ2-2; clone_size: -
cdr3_aa: CASSRGGAINYGYTF; cdr3_nt: TGTGCCAGCAGCCGCGGGGGGGCGATTAACTATGGCTACACCTTC; v_call: TRBV6-5; d_call: -; j_call: TRBJ1-2; clone_size: -
cdr3_aa: CASSPYTDTQYF; cdr3_nt: TGTGCCAGCAGCCCCTACACAGATACGCAGTATTTT; v_call: TRBV7-2; d_call: -; j_call: TRBJ2-3; clone_size: few
cdr3_aa: CASSPQVGDEQYF; cdr3_nt: TGTGCCAGCTCACCACAGGTAGGCGACGAGCAGTACTTC; v_call: TRBV18; d_call: -; j_call: TRBJ2-7; clone_size: -
cdr3_aa: CASSRLDSFYYEQYF; cdr3_nt: TGTGCCAGCAGCCGCCTGGACAGTTTCTATTACGAGCAGTACTTC; v_call: TRBV5-6; d_call: -; j_call: TRBJ2-7; clone_size: few
cdr3_aa: CASGVLLNTEAFF; cdr3_nt: TGTGCCAGCGGGGTCCTCCTGAACACTGAAGCTTTCTTT; v_call: TRBV2; d_call: -; j_call: TRBJ1-1; clone_size: -
cdr3_aa: CASVQGRGYGYTF; cdr3_nt: TGTGCTAGTGTCCAGGGGCGCGGGTATGGCTACACCTTC; v_call: TRBV12-5; d_call: -; j_call: TRBJ1-2; clone_size: -
cdr3_aa: CASSPQPGTGEREAFF; cdr3_nt: TGTGCCAGCAGTCCGCAACCCGGGACAGGGGAGCGGGAAGCTTTCTTT; v_call: TRBV28; d_call: TRBD1; j_call: TRBJ1-1; clone_size: -
cdr3_aa: CASRLTGLYGYTF; cdr3_nt: TGTGCCAGCAGGCTGACAGGGCTCTATGGCTACACCTTC; v_call: TRBV2; d_call: TRBD1; j_call: TRBJ1-2; clone_size: -
cdr3_aa: CASSLDEGWQGAEAFF; cdr3_nt: TGTGCCAGCAGCTTAGATGAGGGGTGGCAGGGAGCTGAAGCTTTCTTT; v_call: TRBV11-2; d_call: -; j_call: TRBJ1-1; clone_size: -
cdr3_aa: CASSLLATNEKLFF; cdr3_nt: TGTGCCAGCAGCTTACTCGCAACTAATGAAAAACTGTTTTTT; v_call: TRBV7-9; d_call: -; j_call: TRBJ1-4; clone_size: -
cdr3_aa: CASSRGQNKNIQYF; cdr3_nt: TGCGCCAGCAGCCGGGGCCAGAACAAAAACATTCAGTACTTC; v_call: TRBV4-1; d_call: -; j_call: TRBJ2-4; clone_size: -
cdr3_aa: CASSPDVSYGYTF; cdr3_nt: TGCGCCAGCAGCCCGGACGTCTCCTATGGCTACACCTTC; v_call: TRBV5-1; d_call: -; j_call: TRBJ1-2; clone_size: -
cdr3_aa: CASSLVVTYEQYF; cdr3_nt: TGTGCCAGCAGCTTGGTTGTAACCTACGAGCAGTACTTC; v_call: TRBV5-8; d_call: -; j_call: TRBJ2-7; clone_size: -
cdr3_aa: CASSFGQGGVGEQYF; cdr3_nt: TGTGCCAGCAGTTTCGGACAGGGAGGGGTCGGGGAGCAGTACTTC; v_call: TRBV7-2; d_call: -; j_call: TRBJ2-7; clone_size: -
cdr3_aa: CSVVQGGNTIYF; cdr3_nt: TGCAGCGTCGTACAGGGTGGAAACACCATATATTTT; v_call: TRBV29-1; d_call: -; j_call: TRBJ1-3; clone_size: -
cdr3_aa: CASSEAAGVGNQPQHF; cdr3_nt: TGTGCCAGCAGTGAAGCGGCAGGGGTGGGGAATCAGCCCCAGCATTTT; v_call: TRBV6-1; d_call: -; j_call: TRBJ1-5; clone_size: few
cdr3_aa: CASSFPESTGELFF; cdr3_nt: TGCGCCAGCAGCTTCCCAGAAAGCACCGGGGAGCTGTTTTTT; v_call: TRBV5-1; d_call: -; j_call: TRBJ2-2; clone_size: -
cdr3_aa: CASSLERNQPQHF; cdr3_nt: TGTGCCAGCAGCTTAGAGAGGAATCAGCCCCAGCATTTT; v_call: TRBV7-3; d_call: -; j_call: TRBJ1-5; clone_size: -